This T cell receptor (beta chain) was documented in a study of blood T cell repertoires in COVID-19. Overall study: Material from acute and convalescent COVID-19 was sourced from the United States, Italy and Spain.

In the authors' workflow: Nucleated cell counts were estimated from reference gene primer amplification. Generated by immunoSEQ multiplex PCR, the TCRdb table keeps only in-frame clones and is missing some. That table is the source of V, J and clone size, and D and trimming were worked out from the DNA. Found here are tens of thousands of clones, over 75% of them singletons; the top ten hold over 15%. CDR1 is LNHDA and CDR2 is SQIVND in the germline V gene (reference sequence). J lost 4 bases, V lost 6 bases, and 10 bases had no gene match. This CDR3 has 15 amino acids. The TCR was taken from a man aged 60 to 75 with acute or convalescent COVID-19. Sequencing used peripheral blood. The chain couples TRBV19 to TRBJ1-1, with 8 bases matching TRBD1. The CDR3 here is CASSLWDTGGTEAFF. CDR3 bases: TGTGCCAGTAGCCTTTGGGACACAGGGGGCACTGAAGCTTTCTTT.